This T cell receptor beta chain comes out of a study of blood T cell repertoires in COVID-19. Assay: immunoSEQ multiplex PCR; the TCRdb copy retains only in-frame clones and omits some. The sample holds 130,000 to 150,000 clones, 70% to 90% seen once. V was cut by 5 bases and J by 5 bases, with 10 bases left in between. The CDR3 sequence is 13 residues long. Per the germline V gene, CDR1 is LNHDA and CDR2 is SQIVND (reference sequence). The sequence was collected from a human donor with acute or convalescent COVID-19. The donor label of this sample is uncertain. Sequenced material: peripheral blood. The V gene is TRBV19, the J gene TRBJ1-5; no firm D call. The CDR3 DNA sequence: TGTGCCAGTAGTTTGATGGCAGATCAGCCCCAGCATTTT. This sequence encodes CASSLMADQPQHF. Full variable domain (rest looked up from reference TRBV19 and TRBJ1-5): DGGITQSPKYLFRKEGQNVTLSCEQNLNHDAMYWYRQDPGQGLRLIYYSQIVNDFQKGDIAEGYSVSREKKESFPLTVTSAQKNPTAFYLCASSLMADQPQHFGDGTRLSIL.